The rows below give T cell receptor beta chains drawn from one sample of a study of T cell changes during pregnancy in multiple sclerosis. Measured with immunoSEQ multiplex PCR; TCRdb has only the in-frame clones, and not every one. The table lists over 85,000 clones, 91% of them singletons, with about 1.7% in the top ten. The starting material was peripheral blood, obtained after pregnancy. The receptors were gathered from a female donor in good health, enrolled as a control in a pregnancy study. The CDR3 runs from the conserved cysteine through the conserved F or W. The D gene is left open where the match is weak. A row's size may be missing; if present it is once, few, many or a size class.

DNA: TGTGCCAGCAGAACGGAGGAAGAGACCCAGTACTTC
CDR3: CASRTEEETQYF
J: TRBJ2-5
V: TRBV6-5
D: -
size: -

DNA: TGTGCCATCACACAGTCGAACACCGGGGAGCTGTTTTTT
CDR3: CAITQSNTGELFF
J: TRBJ2-2
V: TRBV28
D: -
size: -

DNA: TGTGCCAGTAGTATAGAACCAGGCCAAGAGACCCAGTACTTC
CDR3: CASSIEPGQETQYF
J: TRBJ2-5
V: TRBV19
D: -
size: -

DNA: TGTGCCAGCAGCTTAGGGGGTTTGGGGACTAGCGGGGGTGAGCAGTTCTTC
CDR3: CASSLGGLGTSGGEQFF
J: TRBJ2-1
V: TRBV7-2
D: TRBD2
size: once

DNA: TGCGCCAGCAGCCCGCGGGACAGGGGGAGGGATGGCTACACCTTC
CDR3: CASSPRDRGRDGYTF
J: TRBJ1-2
V: TRBV4-3
D: TRBD1
size: few

DNA: TGTGCCAGCAGCATACCAGGGACAGCATATGGCTACACCTTC
CDR3: CASSIPGTAYGYTF
J: TRBJ1-2
V: TRBV7-2
D: TRBD1
size: -

DNA: TGTGCCACCTCGGGACACCTCTATGGCTACACCTTC
CDR3: CATSGHLYGYTF
J: TRBJ1-2
V: TRBV19
D: -
size: -

DNA: TGTGCCAGTAGAACAGGGGGCGGTTATGGCTACACCTTC
CDR3: CASRTGGGYGYTF
J: TRBJ1-2
V: TRBV19
D: TRBD1
size: -

DNA: TGTGCCTCCCTGGCCGGGGGGCTTACCGGGGAGCTGTTTTTT
CDR3: CASLAGGLTGELFF
J: TRBJ2-2
V: TRBV2
D: -
size: -

DNA: TGCAGCGCAACTAGCGGGGGGGCGTATGAGCAGTTCTTC
CDR3: CSATSGGAYEQFF
J: TRBJ2-1
V: TRBV29-1
D: TRBD2
size: -

DNA: TGTGCCAGCAGCCCCCGGACTAGCGGCGGTGAGCAGTTCTTC
CDR3: CASSPRTSGGEQFF
J: TRBJ2-1
V: TRBV9
D: TRBD2
size: -

DNA: TGTGCCAGCAGTTTACCCAATCGCGCTGAAGCTTTCTTT
CDR3: CASSLPNRAEAFF
J: TRBJ1-1
V: TRBV27
D: -
size: -

DNA: TGTGCCAGCAGCTTAGGTTTGCGGACTGAAGCTTTCTTT
CDR3: CASSLGLRTEAFF
J: TRBJ1-1
V: TRBV7-3
D: -
size: -

DNA: TGTGCCAGCAGCTTCCCGTTGAGTTCCGATCAGCCCCAGCATTTT
CDR3: CASSFPLSSDQPQHF
J: TRBJ1-5
V: TRBV11-2
D: -
size: -

DNA: TGTGCTAGTGGTCTCAGCGGGACGCAGTATTTT
CDR3: CASGLSGTQYF
J: TRBJ2-3
V: TRBV12-5
D: -
size: -

DNA: TGTGCCAGCAGCGGACCTACAGGGGACGGCTACACCTTC
CDR3: CASSGPTGDGYTF
J: TRBJ1-2
V: TRBV9
D: TRBD1
size: -

DNA: TGTGCCAGCAGTTCCGAGACAGGGGGGCTTGGACCGGCACGGAGTAATCAGCCCCAGCATTTT
CDR3: CASSSETGGLGPARSNQPQHF
J: TRBJ1-5
V: TRBV28
D: TRBD1
size: once

DNA: TGTGCCAGCAGTTTAGAACAGCCTTTCGATAATTCACCCCTCCACTTT
CDR3: CASSLEQPFDNSPLHF
J: TRBJ1-6
V: TRBV28
D: -
size: -

DNA: TGTGCCAGTAGGGACTACTACGAGCAGTACTTC
CDR3: CASRDYYEQYF
J: TRBJ2-7
V: TRBV19
D: -
size: -

DNA: TGTGCCAGCAGCTTGGTCCTAGGACAGGGAGGCGAGCAGTACTTC
CDR3: CASSLVLGQGGEQYF
J: TRBJ2-7
V: TRBV7-8
D: TRBD1
size: -

DNA: TGTGCCAGTAGGAGGCAGCTGAACACTGAAGCTTTCTTT
CDR3: CASRRQLNTEAFF
J: TRBJ1-1
V: TRBV19
D: -
size: -

DNA: TGTGCCAGTAGTATAGATTGGCAGGGATGGAATGGCTACACCTTC
CDR3: CASSIDWQGWNGYTF
J: TRBJ1-2
V: TRBV19
D: -
size: -